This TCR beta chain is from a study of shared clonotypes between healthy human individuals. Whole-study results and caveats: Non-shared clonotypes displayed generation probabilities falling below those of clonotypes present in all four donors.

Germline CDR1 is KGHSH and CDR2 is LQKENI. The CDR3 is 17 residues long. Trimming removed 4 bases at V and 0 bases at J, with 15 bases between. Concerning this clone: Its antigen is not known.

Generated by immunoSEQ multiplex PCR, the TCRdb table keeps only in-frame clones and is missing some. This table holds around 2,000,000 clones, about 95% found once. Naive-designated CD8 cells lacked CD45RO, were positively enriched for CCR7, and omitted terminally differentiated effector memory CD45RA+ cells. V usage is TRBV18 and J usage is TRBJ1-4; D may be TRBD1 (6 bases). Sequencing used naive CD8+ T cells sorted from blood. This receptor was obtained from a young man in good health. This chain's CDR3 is CASSRSKSGATNEKLFF. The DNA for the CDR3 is TGTGCCAGCTCACGATCCAAATCAGGGGCAACTAATGAAAAACTGTTTTTT.